The 30 T cell receptor beta chains in this list originate from one sample, sequenced in a study of blood T cell repertoires in COVID-19. TCRdb's copy holds only in-frame clones and misses some; the assay was immunoSEQ multiplex PCR. This sample has about 350,000 clones, with 87% found just once. Material for sequencing was PBMCs or T cells enriched from blood (not recorded which). All receptors derive from a woman under 40 who had recovered from COVID-19.

J is TRBJ1-2 and V is TRBV24-1; TRBD1 might be the D (5 bases). CDR1 and CDR2 from the germline V gene are KGHDR and SFDVKD. CDR3 length: 14 residues. The V end lost 3 bases, the J end lost 7 bases, and 14 bases lay between the germline ends. The CDR3 is CATSDERQGSGYTF. For the CDR3, the DNA is TGTGCCACCAGTGATGAGAGGCAGGGCTCTGGCTACACCTTC.

This sequence joins TRBV11-2 and TRBJ1-1, with 7 positions matching TRBD1. V lost 5 bases and J lost 1; bases outside the gene matches: 10. The CDR3 has 16 residues. Germline-derived CDR1 and CDR2 are SGHAT and FQNNGV. CDR3 sequence reads: CASSPDRVERNTEAFF. The CDR3 DNA follows: TGTGCCAGCAGCCCAGACAGGGTTGAAAGGAACACTGAAGCTTTCTTT.

The chain combines TRBV5-5 with TRBJ2-7; a weak D match, TRBD1 (7 bases). The V gene's germline CDR1 is SGHKS and CDR2 YYEKEE (reference sequence). The CDR3 sequence is 16 residues long. Trimming left V 2 bases short and J 4 bases short, with 19 bases between. CDR3 DNA: TGTGCCAGCAGCTTTAATTTGGCAGGGGGGCTTTACGAGCAGTACTTC. Its translation: CASSFNLAGGLYEQYF.

The V gene is TRBV5-6, the J gene TRBJ2-1; TRBD2 aligns across 7 bases. Looked up from germline, CDR1 is SGHDT and CDR2 is YYEEEE. Losses at the gene ends were 1 base for V and 4 bases for J; bases not matched to a gene: 5. This CDR3 has 15 amino acids. The CDR3 spells CASSLLGEGYNEQFF. The CDR3, as DNA: TGTGCCAGCAGCTTGCTCGGGGAGGGGTACAATGAGCAGTTCTTC. Full variable domain (outside the CDR3, taken from reference TRBV5-6 and TRBJ2-1): DAGVTQSPTHLIKTRGQQVTLRCSPKSGHDTVSWYQQALGQGPQFIFQYYEEEERQRGNFPDRFSGHQFPNYSSELNVNALLLGDSALYLCASSLLGEGYNEQFFGPGTRLTVL.

The V call is TRBV11-3, the J call TRBJ2-7; D perhaps matches TRBD1 (6 bases). CDR1 and CDR2 (germline): SGHNT, YENEEA. There are 15 residues in the CDR3. V lost 0 bases, J lost 1 base, and 10 bases lay in between. CDR3 coding DNA: TGTGCCAGCAGCTTAGAGGGCAGGGGTTCCTACGAGCAGTACTTC. Protein sequence: CASSLEGRGSYEQYF.

The rearrangement joins TRBV4-3 to TRBJ1-2; D gene ambiguous. CDR1 is LGHNA, CDR2 YSLEER, per germline. Trimming stripped 0 bases from V and 4 bases from J, with 12 bases between. CDR3 size: 15 residues. As DNA, the CDR3 is TGCGCCAGCAGCCAAGAAAGAGGGTACAGCTATGGCTACACCTTC. This gives the protein CASSQERGYSYGYTF.

The rearrangement joins TRBV3-1 (or the pseudogene TRBV3-2) to TRBJ2-7; tentatively, D is TRBD1 (6 bases). V was pared by 4 bases and J by 1 base, with 14 bases between. Germline values: CDR1 LGHDT, CDR2 YNNKEL (reference sequence). The CDR3 contains 15 residues. CDR3 in DNA: TGTGCCAGCAGCCCAAGACAGGACCTGTCCTACGAGCAGTACTTC. The encoded protein is CASSPRQDLSYEQYF.

The gene calls are TRBV18 and TRBJ1-2; D remains ambiguous. Per germline, CDR1 KGHSH and CDR2 LQKENI. This CDR3 contains 14 residues. V lost 6 bases, J lost 2 bases, and 13 bases lay in between. CDR3 residues: CASSPTPTNYGYTF. The CDR3 DNA sequence: TGTGCCAGCTCCCCGACACCGACCAACTATGGCTACACCTTC.

This clone was seen a few times. The chain employs TRBV27 and TRBJ1-2; D unresolved. V was cut by 5 bases and J by 5 bases, with 15 bases left in between. The germline CDR1 and CDR2 sequences are MNHEY and SMNVEV (reference sequence). The CDR3 sequence is 14 residues long. The CDR3 nucleotides are TGTGCCAGCAGTCCCCGGCCCGTCGGGTATGGCTACACCTTC. Its translation: CASSPRPVGYGYTF.

Regarding this clone: An end of the junction differs from the germline gene, which may be a read error. This chain joins TRBV30 and TRBJ2-2, with 7 bases matching TRBD1. The CDR3 is 15 residues long. Germline assignment: CDR1 GTSNPN and CDR2 SVGIG (reference sequence). The CDR3 bases are TGTGCCTGCAGTGTATGGGACAGACTGTCCGGGGAGCTGTTTTTT. Its protein is CACSVWDRLSGELFF. Variable domain in full (rest from reference TRBV30 and TRBJ2-2): SQTIHQWPATLVQPVGSPLSLECTVEGTSNPNLYWYRQAAGRGLQLLFYSVGIGQISSEVPQNLSASRPQDRQFILSSKKLLLSDSGFYLCACSVWDRLSGELFFGEGSRLTVL.

The chain has TRBV18 and TRBJ1-6, with 7 bases lining up with TRBD1. The CDR3 runs to 15 residues. Germline-derived CDR1 and CDR2 are KGHSH and LQKENI. The V gene end was trimmed by 1 base and the J gene end by 7 bases; junction bases not matched to a gene: 4. In DNA, the CDR3 is TGTGCCAGCTCACCACGGGACAGCATGAATTCACCCCTCCACTTT. It yields the protein CASSPRDSMNSPLHF.

The rearrangement links TRBV5-5 to TRBJ2-7, with D maybe TRBD2 (6 bases). CDR1 is SGHKS and CDR2 is YYEKEE in the germline V gene (reference sequence). V shed 1 base and J shed 2 bases, with 10 bases lying between them. The CDR3 is 14 residues long. CDR3: CASSLMGGAYEQYF. Written as DNA, the CDR3 is TGTGCCAGCAGCTTGATGGGCGGGGCCTACGAGCAGTACTTC.

The gene calls are TRBV5-4 and TRBJ1-1, with D possibly TRBD1 on 6 matching bases. Trimming pared 2 bases from V and 5 bases from J, leaving 10 bases between. Germline CDR1 and CDR2: SGHNT and YYREEE (reference sequence). The CDR3 loop spans 13 amino acids. CDR3: CASSFNRDTEAFF. In DNA, the CDR3 is TGTGCCAGCAGCTTCAACAGGGATACTGAAGCTTTCTTT.

The CDR3 reads CSGRQGGKLFF. As DNA, the CDR3 is TGCAGCGGCAGACAGGGTGGAAAACTGTTTTTT. The V gene is TRBV29-1, the J gene TRBJ1-4; TRBD1 agrees at 7 bases. This CDR3 spans 11 amino acids. J lost 10 bases, V lost 7 bases, and 6 bases had no gene match. CDR1 is SQVTM and CDR2 is ANQGSEA in the germline V gene.

The genes are TRBV6-2 or TRBV6-3 and TRBJ2-3; 13 positions agree with TRBD2. The CDR3 has 19 amino acids. V was clipped by 4 bases and J by 1 base; unmatched bases: 11. CDR1 MNHEY and CDR2 SVGEGT come from the germline V gene. CDR3 nucleotides: TGTGCCAGCAGTTCTGGGCTTTTTGGGACTAGCGGGGGCACAGATACGCAGTATTTT. This encodes CASSSGLFGTSGGTDTQYF.

This chain uses TRBV29-1 with TRBJ1-3, with D perhaps matching TRBD1 (5 bases). Germline CDR1 SQVTM, CDR2 ANQGSEA. V was cut by 7 bases and J by 0 bases, with 13 bases left in between. This CDR3 comprises 14 residues. The CDR3 loop is CSAGGDGSGNTIYF. In nucleotides, the CDR3 is TGCAGCGCCGGGGGGGACGGCTCTGGAAACACCATATATTTT.

This clone has a single count. The chain employs TRBV5-1 and TRBJ1-6; no clear D gene. Trimming pared 3 bases from V and 10 bases from J, leaving 14 bases between. The germline V gene encodes CDR1 SGHRS and CDR2 YFSETQ. This CDR3 contains 14 residues. The CDR3 DNA follows: TGCGCCAGCAGCTCGGGGAACAAGGGATCACCCCTCCACTTT. It is translated as CASSSGNKGSPLHF.

The chain recombines TRBV28 with TRBJ2-5; 8 bases match TRBD1. J lost 4 bases, V lost 6 bases, and 4 bases had no gene match. This CDR3 is 13 amino acids long. Germline V gene lookup returns CDR1 MDHEN and CDR2 SYDVKM. CDR3 sequence (DNA): TGTGCCAGCAGGTCAGGGGGCCCAGAGACCCAGTACTTC. It yields the protein CASRSGGPETQYF.

The gene calls are TRBV12-3 or TRBV12-4 and TRBJ2-7; 7 nucleotides align to TRBD2. The CDR3 has 13 amino acids. Trimming cost V 4 bases and J 2 bases; bases outside gene matches: 2. This CDR3 is CASSSGLAYEQYF. CDR3 DNA sequence: TGTGCCAGCAGTTCTGGACTAGCCTACGAGCAGTACTTC.

This chain connects TRBV7-6 to TRBJ1-4; a possible D gene is TRBD1 (5 bases). Germline V lookup: CDR1 SGHVS, CDR2 FNYEAQ. This CDR3 comprises 15 residues. The ends were cut back, 8 bases at V and 1 base at J, with 14 bases in the middle. This CDR3 is CASGTGHLTNEKLFF. The CDR3 DNA follows: TGTGCCAGCGGCACCGGACACTTAACTAATGAAAAACTGTTTTTT. Drawing the rest from reference TRBV7-6 and TRBJ1-4, the complete variable domain is GAGVSQSPRYKVTKRGQDVALRCDPISGHVSLYWYRQALGQGPEFLTYFNYEAQQDKSGLPNDRFSAERPEGSISTLTIQRTEQRDSAMYRCASGTGHLTNEKLFFGSGTQLSVL.

This clone was seen once. This chain links TRBV10-3 with TRBJ2-7; 8 bases are shared with TRBD1. The germline gives CDR1 ENHRY, CDR2 SYGVKD. V lost 3 bases, J lost 2 bases, and 9 bases stayed unmatched. The CDR3 runs 16 residues. CDR3 DNA sequence: TGTGCCATCAGTGAAAGGGACAGGAGAGCGACCTACGAGCAGTACTTC. Amino acids: CAISERDRRATYEQYF.

The chain uses TRBV5-5 and TRBJ1-6, with 8 nucleotides matching TRBD1. V was pared by 7 bases and J by 6 bases, with 9 bases of the junction left unmatched. The CDR3 covers 15 residues. The germline gives CDR1 SGHKS, CDR2 YYEKEE (reference sequence). Here the CDR3 DNA reads TGTGCCAGCGATCCGAGGACAGGGTCTAATTCACCCCTCCACTTT. Translated, it gives CASDPRTGSNSPLHF.

This chain links TRBV7-2 with TRBJ2-7; 9 bases are shared with TRBD2. This CDR3 has 15 amino acids. Per germline, CDR1 SGHTA and CDR2 FQGNSA. V shed 5 bases, J shed 4 bases, and the junction held 9 bases outside the gene matches. CDR3 in DNA: TGTGCCAGCAGCCCACAAGGCACTAGCGGGTACGAGCAGTACTTC. This sequence encodes CASSPQGTSGYEQYF.

CDR3 residues: CASSSLTGSYGYTF. The CDR3 DNA reads TGTGCCAGCAGCTCCCTAACAGGGTCTTATGGCTACACCTTC. This chain connects TRBV5-6 to TRBJ1-2, with D possibly matching TRBD1 (6 bases). Germline loops: CDR1 SGHDT, CDR2 YYEEEE. The V gene lost 3 bases and the J gene lost 5 bases, with 14 bases spanning the gap. CDR3 length equals 14 residues.

The V and J genes are TRBV7-9 and TRBJ1-2; D remains unclear. Trimming left V 7 bases short and J 1 base short, with 10 bases between. Germline CDR1 and CDR2: SEHNR and FQNEAQ (reference sequence). There are 13 residues in the CDR3. For the CDR3, the DNA is TGTGCCAGCATGTTACCAGTTAACTATGGCTACACCTTC. It specifies CASMLPVNYGYTF.

This clone was seen a handful of times. The CDR3 region has the DNA TGTGCCAGTAGTATAGACAGCGGGGGGGCCTTTGAGCAGTTCTTC. This gives the protein CASSIDSGGAFEQFF. The chain carries TRBV19 and TRBJ2-1; 10 bases agree with TRBD2. Germline V gene data show CDR1 as LNHDA and CDR2 as SQIVND (reference sequence). J gave up 9 bases and V 0 bases, and 5 bases lay outside the gene matches. CDR3 length: 15 residues.

The V and J genes are TRBV12-3 or TRBV12-4 and TRBJ2-7, with D possibly being TRBD1 (5 bases). This CDR3 has 13 residues. Between the trimmed V and J ends, which lost 3 bases and 3 bases, there was a span of 9 bases. CDR3 sequence: CASSFGQGYEQYF. CDR3 bases: TGTGCCAGCAGTTTCGGTCAGGGCTACGAGCAGTACTTC.

The rearrangement uses TRBV11-2 and TRBJ2-7, with 8 bases matching TRBD1. The germline V gene has CDR1 SGHAT and CDR2 FQNNGV. V shed 5 bases and J 2 bases; nucleotides not matched to a gene: 8. The CDR3 is 15 residues long. The CDR3 nucleotides are TGTGCCAGCAGCAGCCGGCACAGGGGGGCCTACGAGCAGTACTTC. Translated, it gives CASSSRHRGAYEQYF.

This sequence joins TRBV13 and TRBJ2-4, with D maybe TRBD1 (6 bases). The CDR3 is 14 amino acids. Germline CDR1 is PRHDT and CDR2 is FYEKMQ (reference sequence). V lost 4 bases to trimming and J lost 0 bases, with 7 bases between them. The CDR3 sequence is CASSSRGAKNIQYF. The DNA of the CDR3 is TGTGCCAGCAGCTCCAGGGGAGCCAAAAACATTCAGTACTTC.

The rearrangement joins TRBV10-3 to TRBJ1-3; no definite D call. The V end lost 6 bases, the J end lost 4 bases, and 4 bases lay between the germline ends. Germline V lookup: CDR1 ENHRY, CDR2 SYGVKD. The CDR3 is 11 amino acids. CDR3 protein: CAISQGNTIYF. The CDR3 DNA sequence: TGTGCCATCAGCCAGGGAAACACCATATATTTT.